This T cell receptor (beta chain) was identified in a study of OX40 agonist ivuxolimab in advanced cancers. In the study overall: The study enrolled dose-escalation patients with hepatocellular carcinoma, melanoma, renal cell or head and neck cancer. Study-wide findings and caveats: Researchers did not determine the expanded peripheral T cells' antigen specificity.

As regards this clone: What it recognizes is unknown.

This CDR3 comprises 16 residues. V was pared by 0 bases and J by 2 bases, with 3 bases of the junction left unmatched. The germline gives CDR1 SGDLS, CDR2 YYNGEE. Assay used: immunoSEQ multiplex PCR; TCRdb lists only in-frame clones, some missing. This sample has about 64,000 clones, with more than 75% found just once. This chain joins TRBV9 and TRBJ2-5, with 11 bases that match TRBD2. The sequencing here drew on CD4+ or CD8+ T cells sorted from blood, taken in a trial of the OX40 agonist ivuxolimab. The receptor was derived from an adult with an advanced solid tumor such as melanoma, head and neck, liver or kidney cancer. For the CDR3, the DNA is TGTGCCAGCAGCGTAGAATCTAGCGGGGGGCAAGAGACCCAGTACTTC. This encodes CASSVESSGGQETQYF.